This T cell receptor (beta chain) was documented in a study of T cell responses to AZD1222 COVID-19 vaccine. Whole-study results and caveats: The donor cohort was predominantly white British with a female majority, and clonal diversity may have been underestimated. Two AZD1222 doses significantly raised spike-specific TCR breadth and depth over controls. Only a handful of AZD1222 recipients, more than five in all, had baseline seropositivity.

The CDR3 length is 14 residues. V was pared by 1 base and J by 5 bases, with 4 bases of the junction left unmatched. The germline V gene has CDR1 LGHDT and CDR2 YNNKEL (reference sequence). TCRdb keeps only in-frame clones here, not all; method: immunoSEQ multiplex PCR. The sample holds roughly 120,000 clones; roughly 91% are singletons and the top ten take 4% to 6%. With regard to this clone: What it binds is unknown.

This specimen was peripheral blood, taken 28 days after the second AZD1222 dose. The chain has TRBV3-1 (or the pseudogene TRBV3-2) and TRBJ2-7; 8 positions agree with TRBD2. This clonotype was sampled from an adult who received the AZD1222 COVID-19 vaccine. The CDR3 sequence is CASSQAGGPHEQYF. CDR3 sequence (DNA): TGTGCCAGCAGCCAAGCGGGAGGGCCGCACGAGCAGTACTTC.